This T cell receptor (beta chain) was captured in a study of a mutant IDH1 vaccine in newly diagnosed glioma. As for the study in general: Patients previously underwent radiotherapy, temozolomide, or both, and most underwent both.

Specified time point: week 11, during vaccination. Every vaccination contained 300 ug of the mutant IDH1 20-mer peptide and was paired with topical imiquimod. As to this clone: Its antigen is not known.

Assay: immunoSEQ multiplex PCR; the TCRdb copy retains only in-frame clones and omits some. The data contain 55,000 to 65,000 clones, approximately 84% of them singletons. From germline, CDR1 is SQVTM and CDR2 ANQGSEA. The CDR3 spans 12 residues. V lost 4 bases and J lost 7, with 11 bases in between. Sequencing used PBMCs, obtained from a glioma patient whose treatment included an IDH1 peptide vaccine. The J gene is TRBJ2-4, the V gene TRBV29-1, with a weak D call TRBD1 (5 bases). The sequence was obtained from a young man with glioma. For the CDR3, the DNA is TGCAGCGTTGTATCAGGGATGAACATTCAGTACTTC. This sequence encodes CSVVSGMNIQYF.